The rows below give T cell receptor beta chains drawn from one sample of a study of cytomegalovirus exposure and HLA in healthy donors. Repertoires were generated with immunoSEQ multiplex PCR, while TCRdb's copy carries only in-frame clones and drops some. The sample totals about 99,000 clones. Sequencing input: PBMCs. The receptor source for this set is a man aged 40-50 years in good health and CMV-seronegative. CDR3s include the opening cysteine and the closing phenylalanine or tryptophan. The D gene is left open where the match is weak.

V gene,D gene,J gene,CDR3 DNA,CDR3 protein
TRBV5-6,-,TRBJ2-7,TGTGCCAGCAGTTTTGGGACTTTGTCCTACGAGCAGTACTTC,CASSFGTLSYEQYF
TRBV30,-,TRBJ1-1,TGTGCCTGGAGTGTACACCGGGGTACTGAAGCTTTCTTT,CAWSVHRGTEAFF
TRBV7-9,TRBD1,TRBJ1-4,TGTGCCAGCAGCTTTGGACAGGGTGAGGAAAAACTGTTTTTT,CASSFGQGEEKLFF
TRBV7-9,-,TRBJ1-1,TGTGCCAGCAGCCCTCAGCAGGGTGACACTGAAGCTTTCTTT,CASSPQQGDTEAFF
TRBV9,-,TRBJ1-2,TGTGCCAGCTCTAGAGACCCGGAGGGGTATGGCTACACCTTC,CASSRDPEGYGYTF
TRBV7-9,TRBD1,TRBJ2-7,TGTGCCAGCAGCCTACGGGACAGGGGGCACGAGCAGTACTTC,CASSLRDRGHEQYF
TRBV5-5,TRBD2,TRBJ2-5,TGTGCCAGCAGCCCCCTGGGAGGGCGGGGGGAAGAGACCCAGTACTTC,CASSPLGGRGEETQYF
TRBV10-3,-,TRBJ1-2,TGTGCCATCAGCCAGAACAACTATGGCTACACCTTC,CAISQNNYGYTF
TRBV7-2,-,TRBJ2-7,TGTGCCAGCAGCTTATATCCCAGGATCTCCTACGAGCAGTACTTC,CASSLYPRISYEQYF
TRBV5-5,-,TRBJ2-7,TGTGCCAGCAGCTTACGGGGTTACTACGAGCAGTACTTC,CASSLRGYYEQYF
TRBV6-1,TRBD1,TRBJ2-7,TGTGCCAGCAGTGAATGGGGACAGGCTTATTACGAGCAGTACTTC,CASSEWGQAYYEQYF
TRBV10-3,-,TRBJ1-1,TGTGCCATCAGCGACACGCCACGCGACAGGCAGGGCACTGAAGCTTTCTTT,CAISDTPRDRQGTEAFF
TRBV2,-,TRBJ2-7,TGTGCCAGCAGTGAAGCTGCTCCCACAATTTACGAGCAGTACTTC,CASSEAAPTIYEQYF
TRBV27,TRBD1,TRBJ1-5,TGTGCCAGCAGCCCCGGGACAGGGTGGAATCAGCCCCAGCATTTT,CASSPGTGWNQPQHF
TRBV14,TRBD2,TRBJ2-7,TGTGCCAGCAGCAAGGGCAGCGGGGTCTACGAGCAGTACTTC,CASSKGSGVYEQYF
TRBV30,-,TRBJ1-2,TGTGCCTGGAGTGTCTCCGAGAGGTACACCTTC,CAWSVSERYTF
TRBV2,-,TRBJ2-3,TGTGCCAGCAGTTCCTCCGGAGGAAGCACAGATACGCAGTATTTT,CASSSSGGSTDTQYF
TRBV11-3,TRBD1,TRBJ2-1,TGTGCCAGCAGCCCCAGCATAGGGACAGGGAGTAATGAGCAGTTCTTC,CASSPSIGTGSNEQFF
TRBV2,TRBD2,TRBJ2-7,TGTGCCAGCAGTGGACTAGCGGGGCGTTACGAGCAGTACTTC,CASSGLAGRYEQYF
TRBV27,-,TRBJ2-2,TGTGCCAGCAGTTTATCTGGTCTTGCGGACACCGGGGAGCTGTTTTTT,CASSLSGLADTGELFF
TRBV11-2,-,TRBJ1-6,TGTGCCAGCAGCTTAGTTAAGAGACAGTTCCCACCCCTCCACTTT,CASSLVKRQFPPLHF
TRBV28,TRBD1,TRBJ2-7,TGTGCCAGCAGGGGGATTCACAGGGGTTCCTACGAGCAGTACTTC,CASRGIHRGSYEQYF
TRBV6-1,TRBD2,TRBJ2-3,TGTGCCAGCAGTGAAAACAGGCTAGCGGGGAGAGATACGCAGTATTTT,CASSENRLAGRDTQYF
TRBV12-5,TRBD1,TRBJ1-2,TGTGCTAGTGGTTTGGATTCCCAGACAGGGTTGAACTATGGCTACACCTTC,CASGLDSQTGLNYGYTF
TRBV7-2,-,TRBJ1-2,TGTGCCAGCAGACCTGACAGCCCCCATGGCTACACCTTC,CASRPDSPHGYTF
TRBV5-1,-,TRBJ2-5,TGCGCCAGCAGCCCCCGACAGGTCAGAGCAGAGGAGACCCAGTACTTC,CASSPRQVRAEETQYF
TRBV28,TRBD2,TRBJ2-5,TGTGCCAGCATCTCGACTAGCGGGAGGGAGACCCAGTACTTC,CASISTSGRETQYF
TRBV14,TRBD2,TRBJ2-1,TGTGCCAGCAGTACTCGGGGGGGCCGTATAGATGAGCAGTTCTTC,CASSTRGGRIDEQFF
TRBV7-2,-,TRBJ2-5,TGTGCCAGCAGCTCCCAGGCGGGTCAAGAGACCCAGTACTTC,CASSSQAGQETQYF
TRBV27,TRBD2,TRBJ2-1,TGTGCCAGCAGTTTAAGACTAGCTTGGTACAATGAGCAGTTCTTC,CASSLRLAWYNEQFF
TRBV7-9,TRBD1,TRBJ1-5,TGTGCCAGCAGCCCAGACAGGGGATGGAGCAATCAGCCCCAGCATTTT,CASSPDRGWSNQPQHF
TRBV4-1,-,TRBJ2-3,TGCGCCAGCAGCCAAGAACCAGGGATCACAGATACGCAGTATTTT,CASSQEPGITDTQYF
TRBV6-1,TRBD2,TRBJ2-1,TGTGCCAGCAGTATAGGACTAGCGGACAATGAGCAGTTCTTC,CASSIGLADNEQFF
TRBV7-9,-,TRBJ1-1,TGTGCCAGCAGCTTAATAGGGGACACTGAAGCTTTCTTT,CASSLIGDTEAFF
TRBV2,TRBD2,TRBJ2-7,TGTGCCAGATCCGGGACTAGGACTACGGAGCAGTACTTC,CARSGTRTTEQYF
TRBV5-1,TRBD1,TRBJ1-1,TGCGCCAGCAGCCAGGGGACAGGGGCTGAAGCTTTCTTT,CASSQGTGAEAFF
TRBV25-1,TRBD2,TRBJ2-3,TGTGCCAGCAGAAATCTAGCGGGAGAACCAGATACGCAGTATTTT,CASRNLAGEPDTQYF
TRBV5-4,-,TRBJ1-5,TGTGCCAGCAGCTTGGCACCAGGGGATCAGCCCCAGCATTTT,CASSLAPGDQPQHF
TRBV11-2,-,TRBJ1-6,TGTGCCAGCAGCTTAAGGGACACCGTCTCCTATAATTCACCCCTCCACTTT,CASSLRDTVSYNSPLHF
TRBV14,TRBD1,TRBJ2-7,TGTGCCAGCAGCCAAGGGGACAGGGGGCTTTACGAGCAGTACTTC,CASSQGDRGLYEQYF
TRBV7-8,-,TRBJ1-6,TGTGCCAGCAGCGCGGGGGGCCCCCTCCACTTT,CASSAGGPLHF
TRBV6-5,TRBD1,TRBJ1-1,TGTGCCAGCAGTTCAGGGGGCGGGGGACCAAGCACTGAAGCTTTCTTT,CASSSGGGGPSTEAFF
TRBV18,-,TRBJ2-5,TGTGCCAGCTCACCGTCTCCAGAGACCCAGTACTTC,CASSPSPETQYF
TRBV6-4,TRBD2,TRBJ2-3,TGCGCCAGCAGTGAAGCGGGGGGCACAGATACGCAGTATTTT,CASSEAGGTDTQYF
TRBV7-9,TRBD1,TRBJ1-1,TGTGCCAGCAGTTTGGTTTTAGGACAGGTGGCTTTCTTT,CASSLVLGQVAFF